These 17 T cell receptor beta chains were all obtained from the same sample, sequenced in a study of immune evolution from preneoplasia to lung adenocarcinoma. The assay was immunoSEQ multiplex PCR, and TCRdb's table has in-frame clones only and misses some. The sample lists 3,500 to 5,500 clones; approximately 84% were seen once. The sequenced sample was FFPE adjacent normal lung tissue. The source is a donor at least 70 years old with lung adenocarcinoma.

CDR3 sequence (DNA): TGCAGCGTTGGGGGGGAGGGTGAGCAACCCCAGCATTTT. Encoded protein: CSVGGEGEQPQHF. The rearrangement joins TRBV29-1 to TRBJ1-5; a possible D gene is TRBD1 (5 bases). Germline V gene lookup returns CDR1 SQVTM and CDR2 ANQGSEA. CDR3 size: 13 residues. Trimming removed 4 bases from V and 10 bases from J, with 17 bases in between.

The rearrangement links TRBV5-1 to TRBJ1-1; TRBD1 might be the D (5 bases). This CDR3 has 13 amino acids. V lost 4 bases and J 6 bases, leaving 13 bases between the germline ends. Germline CDR1 reads SGHRS; CDR2 reads YFSETQ. CDR3 bases: TGCGCCAGCAGCGTGCAGGGTTTGTCTGAAGCTTTCTTT. Protein sequence: CASSVQGLSEAFF.

The chain uses TRBV20-1 and TRBJ1-2; tentative D call: TRBD1 (5 bases). Between the trimmed V and J ends, which lost 2 bases and 7 bases, there was a span of 8 bases. This CDR3 contains 11 residues. The germline V gene encodes CDR1 DFQATT and CDR2 SNEGSKA (reference sequence). CDR3 in DNA: TGCAGTGCTAGACAGGGACGTGGCTACACCTTC. Residues: CSARQGRGYTF.

V gene TRBV30 combines with J gene TRBJ1-1, with D possibly TRBD1 on 5 matching bases. The ends were cut back, 0 bases at V and 2 bases at J, with 16 bases in the middle. Germline loops: CDR1 GTSNPN, CDR2 SVGIG (reference sequence). This CDR3 has 16 residues. The CDR3 spells CAWSVILGTANTEAFF. The DNA of the CDR3 is TGTGCCTGGAGTGTAATTTTGGGGACGGCTAACACTGAAGCTTTCTTT.

A few counts support this clone. The chain employs TRBV6-1 and TRBJ1-1, with TRBD1 identical over 10 bases. From germline, CDR1 is MNHNS and CDR2 SASEGT. The CDR3 extends over 17 amino acids. Trimming cost V 4 bases and J 0 bases; bases outside gene matches: 8. CDR3 in amino acids: CASSGDRGGWMNTEAFF. The CDR3 coding sequence is TGTGCCAGCAGTGGGGACAGGGGAGGGTGGATGAACACTGAAGCTTTCTTT.

The CDR3 DNA sequence: TGTGCCAGCAGTCGGACCACCGCAGCTAACTATGGCTACACCTTC. Residues: CASSRTTAANYGYTF. The chain links TRBV7-9 to TRBJ1-2; no reliable D call. Looked up from germline, CDR1 is SEHNR and CDR2 is FQNEAQ (reference sequence). The CDR3 is made up of 15 amino acids. Trimming shortened V by 6 bases and J by 0 bases, and 14 bases separated the two germline ends.

A few counts support this clone. The chain uses TRBV6-6 and TRBJ2-7; D may be TRBD1 (7 bases). The V gene lost 6 bases and the J gene lost 6 bases, with 15 bases spanning the gap. There are 13 residues in the CDR3. Germline CDR1 is MNHNY and CDR2 is SVGAGI (reference sequence). As DNA, the CDR3 is TGTGCCAGCAGCCACCAGGGGGGTGCCGAGCAGTACTTC. It yields the protein CASSHQGGAEQYF.

The chain couples TRBV19 to TRBJ2-7; 10 nucleotides line up with TRBD1. CDR1 and CDR2 (germline): LNHDA, SQIVND (reference sequence). The CDR3 has 14 residues. V lost 4 bases to trimming and J lost 2 bases; unmatched junction nucleotides: 2. DNA of the CDR3: TGTGCCAGTAGTAGACAGGGGGCGACCTACGAGCAGTACTTC. It translates to CASSRQGATYEQYF.

The chain recombines TRBV6-1 with TRBJ1-5, with D possibly TRBD1 on 5 matching bases. CDR3 length equals 14 residues. Trimming shortened V by 6 bases and J by 4 bases, and 13 bases separated the two germline ends. CDR1 is MNHNS and CDR2 is SASEGT in the germline V gene. This CDR3 is CASSFRVGNQPQHF. The CDR3 DNA sequence: TGTGCCAGCAGCTTCAGGGTAGGTAATCAGCCCCAGCATTTT.

DNA of the CDR3: TGCGCCAGCAGCCAAGCGAGCGGGAGAGGGTACGAGCAGTACTTC. This gives the protein CASSQASGRGYEQYF. The chain employs TRBV4-1 and TRBJ2-7, with 8 nucleotides matching TRBD2. Germline lookup yields CDR1 MGHRA and CDR2 YSYEKL. V gave up 1 base and J gave up 4 bases; unmatched junction bases: 6. The CDR3 loop spans 15 amino acids.

This chain joins TRBV19 and TRBJ2-1, with TRBD2 identical over 7 bases. This CDR3 contains 17 residues. After removal of 3 bases from V and 1 base from J, the junction contained 9 bases not matched to a gene. CDR1 LNHDA and CDR2 SQIVND come from the germline V gene (reference sequence). CDR3 coding DNA: TGTGCCAGTAGTATGGGGGGAGGGGCCCTGTCCTACAATGAGCAGTTCTTC. Amino acid sequence: CASSMGGGALSYNEQFF.

This chain uses TRBV6-4 with TRBJ2-7; D gene ambiguous. Per germline, CDR1 MRHNA and CDR2 SNTAGT. This CDR3 comprises 15 residues. V lost 2 bases, J lost 0 bases, and 11 bases lay in between. CDR3 coding DNA: TGTGCCAGCAGTGACGGAGCTAGGGACTCCTACGAGCAGTACTTC. This translates into CASSDGARDSYEQYF.

This clone appeared a single time. This chain connects TRBV7-9 to TRBJ2-3; D gene uncertain. V gave up 0 bases and J gave up 6 bases, with 7 bases separating them. This CDR3 is 13 amino acids long. Germline V CDR1 and CDR2: SEHNR, FQNEAQ (reference sequence). The CDR3 DNA is TGTGCCAGCAGCTTAGCAGCTGGGGATACGCAGTATTTT. Translated: CASSLAAGDTQYF.

V gene TRBV7-9 combines with J gene TRBJ1-5; D is undetermined. V was trimmed by 5 bases and J by 7 bases, leaving 12 bases between them. The CDR3 covers 13 residues. Per the germline V gene, CDR1 is SEHNR and CDR2 is FQNEAQ (reference sequence). In nucleotides, the CDR3 is TGTGCCAGCAGCATGGACTCGGCCCAGCCCCAGCATTTT. Translating it yields CASSMDSAQPQHF.

This clone has a single count. This rearrangement joins TRBV2 to TRBJ1-4; D might be TRBD1 (6 bases). The CDR3 is made up of 12 amino acids. Germline CDR1 reads SNHLY; CDR2 reads FYNNEI. Deletions cut 6 bases from V and 8 bases from J, with 10 bases between. The CDR3 bases are TGTGCCAGCAGGGGGACAACAGAAAAACTGTTTTTT. It codes for CASRGTTEKLFF.

The gene calls are TRBV30 and TRBJ1-2; D is unclear. The CDR3 extends over 13 amino acids. Germline V gene lookup returns CDR1 GTSNPN and CDR2 SVGIG (reference sequence). The ends were cut back, 1 base at V and 4 bases at J, with 10 bases in the middle. CDR3 DNA: TGTGCCTGGAGTGGGCAGTTACTCTATGGCTACACCTTC. It specifies CAWSGQLLYGYTF.

The chain combines TRBV18 with TRBJ2-7; TRBD1 is a possible D gene (6 bases). Germline-derived CDR1 and CDR2 are KGHSH and LQKENI. This CDR3 comprises 14 residues. Trimming cost V 3 bases and J 7 bases, with 16 bases left between them. DNA of the CDR3: TGTGCCAGCTCACCTCGGGACACCGGCTGGGAGCAGTACTTC. Protein sequence: CASSPRDTGWEQYF.